This T cell receptor beta chain was retrieved from a study of blood T cell repertoires in COVID-19. The germline V and J ends were trimmed by 0 bases and 3 bases, with 8 bases remaining between them. This CDR3 is built from 14 residues. CDR1 and CDR2 from the germline V gene are SGHRS and YFSETQ. The repertoire was sequenced with immunoSEQ multiplex PCR; TCRdb's copy has only in-frame clones and lacks some. The sample has about 140,000 clones, 75% to 80% seen once. This clonotype originated in a woman in her forties or fifties with active or convalescent COVID-19. The V gene is TRBV5-1, the J gene TRBJ2-3, with D possibly being TRBD1 (6 bases). Sequencing was carried out using peripheral blood. In nucleotides, the CDR3 is TGCGCCAGCAGCTTGGGGGGGCGGACAGATACGCAGTATTTT. Translated, it gives CASSLGGRTDTQYF.